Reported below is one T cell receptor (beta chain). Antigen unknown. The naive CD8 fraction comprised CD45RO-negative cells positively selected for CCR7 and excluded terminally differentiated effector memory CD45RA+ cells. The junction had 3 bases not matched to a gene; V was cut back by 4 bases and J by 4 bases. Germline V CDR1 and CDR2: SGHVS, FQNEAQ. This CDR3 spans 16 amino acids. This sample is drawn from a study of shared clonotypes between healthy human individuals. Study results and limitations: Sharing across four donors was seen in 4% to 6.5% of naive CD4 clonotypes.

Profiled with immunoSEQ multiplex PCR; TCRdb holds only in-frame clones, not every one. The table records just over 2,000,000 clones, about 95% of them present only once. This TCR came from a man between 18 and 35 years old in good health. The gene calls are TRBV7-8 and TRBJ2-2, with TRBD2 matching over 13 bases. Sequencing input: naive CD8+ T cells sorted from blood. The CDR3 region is CASSWGLAGFTGELFF. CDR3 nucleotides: TGTGCCAGCAGCTGGGGACTAGCGGGATTCACCGGGGAGCTGTTTTTT.